Below, 8 T cell receptor beta chains from the same sample are listed, as sequenced in a study of vaccination effects on CD4 cells after COVID-19. ViraFEST expansion of antigen-specific CD4+ T cells with viral peptide pools preceded sequencing. Isolating CD4+ T cells followed approximately nine days of culture. Of the BNT162b2 and mRNA-1273 vaccines, participants received two doses of one or the other. Here immunoSEQ multiplex PCR was the method, and the copy in TCRdb shows in-frame clones only, minus some. This sample has roughly 43,000 clones, with about 70% found just once. These receptors have no identified antigens. Specimen: CD4+ T cells from PBMCs cultured with HCoV-OC43 spike peptides, collected after COVID-19 vaccination. Subset given: HCoV-OC43 spike overlapping peptide pool stimulation. Every receptor here comes from a human donor who received a COVID-19 vaccine.

This rearrangement joins TRBV12-5 to TRBJ1-4; D may be TRBD1 (6 bases). Germline CDR1 reads LGHNT; CDR2 reads FRNRAP. The CDR3 covers 16 residues. Trimming removed 0 bases at V and 8 bases at J, with 16 bases between. The CDR3 DNA is TGTGCTAGTGGTTTGGTATTACAGGGATTCGGCGAAAAACTGTTTTTT. It yields the protein CASGLVLQGFGEKLFF.

The CDR3 region is CASSPTDRGYGYTF. CDR3 nucleotides: TGTGCCAGCTCACCTACGGACAGGGGCTATGGCTACACCTTC. The gene calls are TRBV18 and TRBJ1-2; 9 bases fit TRBD1. Unmatched junction bases numbered 3, after V lost 3 bases and J lost 4 bases. CDR1 KGHSH and CDR2 LQKENI come from the germline V gene. The CDR3 spans 14 residues.

This clone occurred a few times. The rearrangement links TRBV28 to TRBJ2-2, with D tentatively TRBD2 (6 bases). The CDR3 is made up of 15 amino acids. Per the germline V gene, CDR1 is MDHEN and CDR2 is SYDVKM. Trimming pared 10 bases from V and 4 bases from J, leaving 19 bases between. This CDR3 is CATQTEGRVTGELFF. The CDR3 nucleotides are TGTGCCACCCAGACGGAGGGCCGGGTCACCGGGGAGCTGTTTTTT.

The chain employs TRBV19 and TRBJ1-2, with a tentative D call TRBD1 (6 bases). V gave up 4 bases and J gave up 0 bases, with 15 bases separating them. This CDR3 spans 16 amino acids. Germline loops: CDR1 LNHDA, CDR2 SQIVND (reference sequence). As DNA, the CDR3 is TGTGCCAGTAGTACAAAAAGGACAGCTGCTAACTATGGCTACACCTTC. Translated, it gives CASSTKRTAANYGYTF.

This clone has just one count. The chain carries TRBV7-9 and TRBJ1-2; D is undetermined. The CDR3 extends over 13 amino acids. Germline V gives CDR1 SEHNR, CDR2 FQNEAQ (reference sequence). With 1 base removed from V and 6 bases from J, the gap between germline ends came to 9 bases. This CDR3 reads CASSLEGSNGYTF. Here the CDR3 DNA reads TGTGCCAGCAGCTTAGAAGGGTCCAATGGCTACACCTTC.

The chain recombines TRBV30 with TRBJ1-4, with a tentative D call TRBD1 (5 bases). The V gene lost 1 base and the J gene lost 8 bases, with 8 bases spanning the gap. The CDR3 spans 12 residues. Germline CDR1 and CDR2: GTSNPN and SVGIG (reference sequence). The CDR3 reads CAWSGGSEKLFF. In DNA form, the CDR3 reads TGTGCCTGGAGTGGGGGGTCGGAAAAACTGTTTTTT.

The table lists this clone with a few counts. This chain links TRBV10-2 with TRBJ1-3; D not certain. Trimming stripped 8 bases from V and 1 base from J, with 12 bases between. Per the germline V gene, CDR1 is WSHSY and CDR2 is SAAADI. CDR3 length: 14 amino acids. The CDR3 bases are TGCGCCAGCGGTAGTTTCTCGTCTGGAAACACCATATATTTT. Protein product: CASGSFSSGNTIYF.

The chain uses TRBV7-6 and TRBJ2-5; 9 bases map to TRBD2. Germline lookup yields CDR1 SGHVS and CDR2 FNYEAQ. This CDR3 contains 16 residues. J gave up 0 bases and V 1 base, and 3 bases lay outside the gene matches. CDR3 in DNA: TGTGCCAGCAGCTTAGGGAGCGGGGGGTACCAAGAGACCCAGTACTTC. Protein: CASSLGSGGYQETQYF.